The table lists the clone carrying this T cell receptor (beta chain) with a count of one. Germline values: CDR1 SGHTA, CDR2 FQGNSA. The CDR3 totals 14 residues. The ends lost 5 bases at V and 7 bases at J; junction bases unmatched: 10. This entry comes from a study of blood T cell repertoires in COVID-19. Data came from immunoSEQ multiplex PCR; TCRdb stores just in-frame clones and leaves some out. In the table there are about 160,000 clones, around four fifths of which are singletons. Specimen: PBMCs or T cells enriched from blood (not recorded which). The chain recombines TRBV7-2 with TRBJ2-7, with 8 bases aligning to TRBD2. The TCR was taken from a woman aged 45 to 65 in a cohort exposed to, infected with or recovered from COVID-19 (not recorded which). The CDR3: CASSTAGATGEQYF. The CDR3 DNA is TGTGCCAGCAGCACAGCGGGGGCCACGGGGGAGCAGTACTTC.